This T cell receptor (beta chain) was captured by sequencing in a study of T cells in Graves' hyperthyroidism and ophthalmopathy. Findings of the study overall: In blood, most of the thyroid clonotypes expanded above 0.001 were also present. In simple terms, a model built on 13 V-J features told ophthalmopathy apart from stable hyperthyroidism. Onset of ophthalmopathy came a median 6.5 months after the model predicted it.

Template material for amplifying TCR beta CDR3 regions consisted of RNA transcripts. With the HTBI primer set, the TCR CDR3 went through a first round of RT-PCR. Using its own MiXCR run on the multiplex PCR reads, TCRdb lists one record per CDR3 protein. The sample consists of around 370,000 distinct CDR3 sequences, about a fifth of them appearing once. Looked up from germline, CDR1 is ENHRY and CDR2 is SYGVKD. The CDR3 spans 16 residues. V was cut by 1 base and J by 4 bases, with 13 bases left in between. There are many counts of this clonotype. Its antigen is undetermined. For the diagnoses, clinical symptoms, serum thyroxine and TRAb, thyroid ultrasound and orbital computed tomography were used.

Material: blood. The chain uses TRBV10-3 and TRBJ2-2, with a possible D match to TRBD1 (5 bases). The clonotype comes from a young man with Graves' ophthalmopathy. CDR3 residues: CAISEFLQATTGELFF. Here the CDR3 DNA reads TGTGCCATCAGTGAGTTTTTACAGGCGACCACCGGGGAGCTGTTTTTT.